A single sample is the source of the 19 T cell receptor beta chains below, sequenced in a study of blood T cell repertoires in COVID-19. Method: immunoSEQ multiplex PCR; TCRdb's copy keeps in-frame clones and lacks some. There are approximately 160,000 clones in the sample; approximately 84% occur only once, and 7.5% to 9.5% lies in the top ten. Sequencing was done on a sample of peripheral blood. The receptors stem from a man aged 40-55 years who had recovered from COVID-19.

This clone was recorded only once. CDR3 sequence (DNA): TGCGCCAGCAGCCAAGAACCCCGAGGGCGAGGTGAAAAACTGTTTTTT. Residues: CASSQEPRGRGEKLFF. This chain uses TRBV4-3 with TRBJ1-4; D unresolved. Trimming removed 0 bases at V and 7 bases at J, with 15 bases between. Germline V gene lookup returns CDR1 LGHNA and CDR2 YSLEER. The CDR3 length is 16 residues.

This clone is a singleton in its sample. The J gene is TRBJ2-1, the V gene TRBV2, with D possibly matching TRBD2 (5 bases). This CDR3 region has 13 residues. The germline V gene encodes CDR1 SNHLY and CDR2 FYNNEI. The ends were cut back, 7 bases at V and 10 bases at J, with 17 bases in the middle. CDR3: CASNPDFAVEQFF. The DNA of the CDR3 is TGTGCCAGCAACCCGGACTTCGCGGTAGAGCAGTTCTTC.

The chain joins TRBV9 to TRBJ2-5; D unclear. V was trimmed by 0 bases and J by 1 base, leaving 4 bases between them. Germline V lookup: CDR1 SGDLS, CDR2 YYNGEE. The CDR3 loop spans 13 amino acids. The CDR3 DNA reads as TGTGCCAGCAGCGTAGGAGGCCAAGAGACCCAGTACTTC. As protein: CASSVGGQETQYF.

The chain combines TRBV18 with TRBJ2-3; TRBD2 is a possible D gene (7 bases). The CDR3 has 16 amino acids. In germline, CDR1 is KGHSH, CDR2 LQKENI. Trimming took 5 bases from V and 0 from J, leaving 15 bases between them. CDR3 coding DNA: TGTGCCAGCTCAACCCGGGGGGCCCTTAGCACAGATACGCAGTATTTT. Translating it yields CASSTRGALSTDTQYF.

The gene calls are TRBV11-2 and TRBJ2-1, with TRBD1 matching over 7 bases. Looked up from germline, CDR1 is SGHAT and CDR2 is FQNNGV. Unmatched junction bases numbered 6, after V lost 10 bases and J lost 12 bases. CDR3 length equals 10 residues. The CDR3 DNA sequence: TGTGCCAACGGGCCAGGGGGGCAGTTCTTC. Translating it yields CANGPGGQFF. Complete variable domain (other parts from reference TRBV11-2 and TRBJ2-1): EAGVAQSPRYKIIEKRQSVAFWCNPISGHATLYWYQQILGQGPKLLIQFQNNGVVDDSQLPKDRFSAERLKGVDSTLKIQPAKLEDSAVYLCANGPGGQFFGPGTRLTVL.

J is TRBJ2-1 and V is TRBV24-1, with D possibly TRBD1 on 6 matching bases. The CDR3 extends over 14 amino acids. Germline V lookup: CDR1 KGHDR, CDR2 SFDVKD. V was pared by 4 bases and J by 7 bases, with 13 bases between. The CDR3 loop is CATSEHLTGNEQFF. For the CDR3, the DNA is TGTGCCACCAGTGAACATCTCACAGGGAATGAGCAGTTCTTC.

The chain recombines TRBV21-1 with TRBJ2-3; the table calls TRBD1, which could not be checked here. TRBV21-1 is a recognized pseudogene. This CDR3 has 15 amino acids. CDR3 DNA: TGTGCCAGCAGCAGATCAGGGGACCTCACAGATACGCAGTATTTT. Translated: CASSRSGDLTDTQYF.

CDR3 in DNA: TGTGCCAGCAGTTTTAGCCAGATGTACCAAGAGACCCAGTACTTC. This translates into CASSFSQMYQETQYF. V gene TRBV6-5 combines with J gene TRBJ2-5, with D hard to call. Germline V gene lookup returns CDR1 MNHEY and CDR2 SVGAGI. CDR3 length: 15 amino acids. V lost 4 bases, J lost 0 bases, and 12 bases lay in between.

In the case of this clone: The junction differs from germline at one of its ends, possibly a read error. The V and J genes are TRBV15 and TRBJ2-1, with no clear D. CDR1 and CDR2 from the germline V gene are LNHNV and YYDKDF (reference sequence). The CDR3 sequence is 12 residues long. The CDR3 sequence: CATSRTYSEQFF. CDR3 nucleotide sequence: TGTGCCACCAGCAGAACTTACAGTGAGCAGTTCTTC.

This chain connects TRBV15 to TRBJ1-1; 7 nucleotides match TRBD1. The trim removed 3 bases at V and 7 bases at J, leaving 8 bases unmatched. The CDR3 is made up of 14 amino acids. Germline V gene lookup returns CDR1 LNHNV and CDR2 YYDKDF (reference sequence). The chain's CDR3 is CATSREMTGNEAFF. The CDR3 region has the DNA TGTGCCACCAGCAGGGAAATGACAGGGAATGAAGCTTTCTTT.

This clone has a single count. The gene calls are TRBV6-2 or TRBV6-3 and TRBJ2-4; D remains unclear. V was shortened by 6 bases and J by 1 base, with 19 bases between the two germline ends. Germline V gives CDR1 MNHEY, CDR2 SVGEGT. The CDR3 is 17 amino acids. The chain's CDR3 is CASSQSTLGGAKNIQYF. CDR3 sequence (DNA): TGTGCCAGCAGCCAATCGACCCTAGGTGGGGCCAAAAACATTCAGTACTTC.

The chain uses TRBV18 and TRBJ1-5; tentatively, D is TRBD1 (6 bases). The CDR3 has 15 residues. The V end lost 4 bases, the J end lost 0 bases, and 10 bases lay between the germline ends. The germline gives CDR1 KGHSH, CDR2 LQKENI. CDR3 sequence: CASSLTGNSNQPQHF. The CDR3 DNA reads as TGTGCCAGCTCACTTACAGGGAATAGCAATCAGCCCCAGCATTTT.

With regard to this clone: Other DNA sequences in the same sample also yield this CDR3. V and J are TRBV6-5 and TRBJ2-5; D gene unclear. Trimming took off 7 bases at V and 0 bases at J, with 3 bases between the two ends. The CDR3 covers 11 residues. Germline assignment: CDR1 MNHEY and CDR2 SVGAGI. CDR3 bases: TGTGCCAGCACCTACCAAGAGACCCAGTACTTC. It encodes CASTYQETQYF.

On this clone: At one end the junction does not follow the germline gene, possibly because of a read error. The chain couples TRBV4-3 to TRBJ2-7, with D unclear. The CDR3 spans 14 residues. Germline CDR1 is LGHNA and CDR2 is YSLEER. CDR3 nucleotides: TGCGCCAGCAGCCAAGAGGCAGGCTCCCACGAGCAGTACTTC. Translated: CASSQEAGSHEQYF.

The chain has TRBV4-2 and TRBJ1-4; D is ambiguous. V was cut by 3 bases and J by 0 bases, with 8 bases left in between. This CDR3 spans 15 amino acids. CDR1 is LGHNA and CDR2 is YNFKEQ in the germline V gene. Written as DNA, the CDR3 is TGTGCCAGCAGCCAGTACAGCTCAACTAATGAAAAACTGTTTTTT. Translation: CASSQYSSTNEKLFF.

The count of this clone is one. V gene TRBV6-2 or TRBV6-3 combines with J gene TRBJ2-1, with a weak D call TRBD1 (5 bases). The CDR3 has 16 residues. The ends were cut back, 0 bases at V and 6 bases at J, with 15 bases in the middle. The V gene's germline CDR1 is MNHEY and CDR2 SVGEGT. For the CDR3, the DNA is TGTGCCAGCAGTTACTCGAACGGAAGGGGTGGCAATGAGCAGTTCTTC. Translating gives CASSYSNGRGGNEQFF.

The gene calls are TRBV27 and TRBJ1-5; 8 bases line up with TRBD1. This CDR3 comprises 16 residues. CDR1 is MNHEY and CDR2 is SMNVEV in the germline V gene (reference sequence). The V segment lost 6 bases and the J segment 4 bases; nucleotides outside the gene matches: 11. The DNA of the CDR3 is TGTGCCAGCAGCCCCCTTGACAGGGGCCAAAATCAGCCCCAGCATTTT. Residues: CASSPLDRGQNQPQHF.

This chain links TRBV6-1 with TRBJ1-5, with D perhaps matching TRBD1 (5 bases). V was clipped by 3 bases and J by 3 bases, with 12 bases between them. Germline CDR1 and CDR2: MNHNS and SASEGT. The CDR3 extends over 15 amino acids. The CDR3 nucleotides read TGTGCCAGCAGTGATTCGATCAGGGCCAATCAGCCCCAGCATTTT. This gives the protein CASSDSIRANQPQHF.

This sequence joins TRBV5-6 and TRBJ2-1, with 8 bases aligning to TRBD1. J gave up 4 bases and V 4 bases, and 4 bases lay outside the gene matches. Germline V gives CDR1 SGHDT, CDR2 YYEEEE. The length of the CDR3 is 14 residues. CDR3 region: CASSAGTGYNEQFF. The DNA for the CDR3 is TGTGCCAGCAGCGCCGGGACAGGATACAATGAGCAGTTCTTC.